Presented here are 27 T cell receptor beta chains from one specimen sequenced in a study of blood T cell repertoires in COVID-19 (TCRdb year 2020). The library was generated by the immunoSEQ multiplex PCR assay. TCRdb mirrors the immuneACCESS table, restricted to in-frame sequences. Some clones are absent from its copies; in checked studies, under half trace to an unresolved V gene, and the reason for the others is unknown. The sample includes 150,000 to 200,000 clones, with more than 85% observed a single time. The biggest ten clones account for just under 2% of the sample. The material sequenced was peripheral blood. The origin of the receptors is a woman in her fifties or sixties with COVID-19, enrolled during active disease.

The CDR3 bases are TGTGCCAGCAGTGAGGAAGTGGGCAGTGAAGCTTTCTTT. It specifies CASSEEVGSEAFF. The chain employs TRBV6-4 and TRBJ1-1; D ambiguous. The V end lost 3 bases, the J end lost 7 bases, and 12 bases lay between the germline ends. This CDR3 is 13 amino acids long. CDR1 and CDR2 from the germline V gene are MRHNA and SNTAGT.

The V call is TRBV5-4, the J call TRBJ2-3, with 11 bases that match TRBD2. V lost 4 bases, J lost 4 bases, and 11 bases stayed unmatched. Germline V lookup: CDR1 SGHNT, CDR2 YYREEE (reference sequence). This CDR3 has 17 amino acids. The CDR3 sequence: CASSRRSGGGYSDTQYF. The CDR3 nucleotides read TGTGCCAGCAGCCGCCGTAGCGGGGGGGGTTATTCAGATACGCAGTATTTT.

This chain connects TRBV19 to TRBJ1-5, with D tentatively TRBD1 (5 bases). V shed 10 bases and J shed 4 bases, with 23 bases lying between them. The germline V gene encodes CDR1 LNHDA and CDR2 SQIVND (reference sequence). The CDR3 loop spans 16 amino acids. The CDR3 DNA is TGTGCCACCCGAGAAGCCGGGGGAGTCTATAATCAGCCCCAGCATTTT. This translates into CATREAGGVYNQPQHF.

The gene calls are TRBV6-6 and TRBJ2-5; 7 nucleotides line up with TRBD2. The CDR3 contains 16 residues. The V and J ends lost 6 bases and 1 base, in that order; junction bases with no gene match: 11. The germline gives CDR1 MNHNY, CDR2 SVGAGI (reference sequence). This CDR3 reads CASRASSGGFQETQYF. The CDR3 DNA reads TGTGCCAGCAGGGCGTCTAGCGGAGGGTTCCAAGAGACCCAGTACTTC.

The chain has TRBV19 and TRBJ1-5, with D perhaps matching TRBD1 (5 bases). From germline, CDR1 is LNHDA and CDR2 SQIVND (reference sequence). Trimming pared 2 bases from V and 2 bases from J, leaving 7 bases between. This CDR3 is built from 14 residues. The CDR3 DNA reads TGTGCCAGTAGTATAAGGGGTGGCAATCAGCCCCAGCATTTT. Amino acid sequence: CASSIRGGNQPQHF.

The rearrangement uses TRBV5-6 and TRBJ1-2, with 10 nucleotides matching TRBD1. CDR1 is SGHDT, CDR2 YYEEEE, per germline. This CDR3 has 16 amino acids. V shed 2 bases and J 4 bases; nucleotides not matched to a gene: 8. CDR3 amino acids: CASSLEGDRGLYGYTF. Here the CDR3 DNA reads TGTGCCAGCAGCTTAGAAGGGGACAGGGGCCTCTATGGCTACACCTTC.

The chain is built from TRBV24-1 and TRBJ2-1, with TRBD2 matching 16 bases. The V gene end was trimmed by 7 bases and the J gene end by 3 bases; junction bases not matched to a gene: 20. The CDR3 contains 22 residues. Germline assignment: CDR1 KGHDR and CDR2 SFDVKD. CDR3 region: CATSAGTSGGAYLRTLYNEQFF. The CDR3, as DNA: TGTGCCACCAGCGCTGGGACTAGCGGGGGGGCGTATCTTAGGACTCTCTACAATGAGCAGTTCTTC.

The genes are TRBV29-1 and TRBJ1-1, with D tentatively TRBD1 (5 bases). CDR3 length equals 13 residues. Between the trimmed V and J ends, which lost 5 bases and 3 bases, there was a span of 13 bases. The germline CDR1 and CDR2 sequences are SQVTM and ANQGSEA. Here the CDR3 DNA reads TGCAGCGTTCAAGGCTGGGGGGACACTGAAGCTTTCTTT. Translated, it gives CSVQGWGDTEAFF.

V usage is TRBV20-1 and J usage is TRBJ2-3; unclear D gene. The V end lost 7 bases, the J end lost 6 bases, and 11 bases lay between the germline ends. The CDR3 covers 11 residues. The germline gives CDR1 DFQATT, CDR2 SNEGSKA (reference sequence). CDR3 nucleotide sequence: TGCAGTGGATTTTACTCGGATACGCAGTATTTT. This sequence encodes CSGFYSDTQYF.

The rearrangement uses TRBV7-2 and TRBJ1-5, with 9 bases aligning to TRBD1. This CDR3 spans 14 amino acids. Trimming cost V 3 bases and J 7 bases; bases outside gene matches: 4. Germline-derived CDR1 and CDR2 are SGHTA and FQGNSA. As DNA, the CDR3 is TGTGCCAGCAGCTTTGACAGGGGGAAGCAGCCCCAGCATTTT. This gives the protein CASSFDRGKQPQHF.

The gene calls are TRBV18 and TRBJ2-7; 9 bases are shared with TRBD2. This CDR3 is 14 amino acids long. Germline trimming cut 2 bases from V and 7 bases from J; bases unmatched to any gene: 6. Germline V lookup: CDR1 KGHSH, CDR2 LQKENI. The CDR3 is CASSPGAGGREQYF. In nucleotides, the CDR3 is TGTGCCAGCTCACCAGGAGCGGGGGGAAGGGAGCAGTACTTC.

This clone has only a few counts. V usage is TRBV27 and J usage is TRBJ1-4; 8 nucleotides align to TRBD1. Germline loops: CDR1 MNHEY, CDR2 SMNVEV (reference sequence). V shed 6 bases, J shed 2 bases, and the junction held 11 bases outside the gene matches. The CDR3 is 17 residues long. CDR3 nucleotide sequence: TGTGCCAGCAGGATACTAGGACAGGGTCCCACTAATGAAAAACTGTTTTTT. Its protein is CASRILGQGPTNEKLFF.

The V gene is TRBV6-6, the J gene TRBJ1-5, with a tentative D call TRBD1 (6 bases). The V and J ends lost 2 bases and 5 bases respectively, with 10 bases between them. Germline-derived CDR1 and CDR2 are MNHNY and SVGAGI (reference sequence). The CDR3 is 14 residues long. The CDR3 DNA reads TGTGCCAGCAGTTACCGGGGGGCCGATCAGCCCCAGCATTTT. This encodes CASSYRGADQPQHF.

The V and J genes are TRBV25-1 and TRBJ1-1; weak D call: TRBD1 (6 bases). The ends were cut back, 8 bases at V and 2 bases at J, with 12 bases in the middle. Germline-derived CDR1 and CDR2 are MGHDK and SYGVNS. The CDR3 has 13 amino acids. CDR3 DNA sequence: TGTGCCAGCTCCCGGACAGCTAACACTGAAGCTTTCTTT. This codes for CASSRTANTEAFF.

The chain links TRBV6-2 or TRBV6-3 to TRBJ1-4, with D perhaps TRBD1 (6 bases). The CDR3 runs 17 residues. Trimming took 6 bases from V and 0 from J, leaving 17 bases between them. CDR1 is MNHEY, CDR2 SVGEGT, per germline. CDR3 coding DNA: TGTGCCAGCAGCCGGACAGCCCCATCGACAACTAATGAAAAACTGTTTTTT. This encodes CASSRTAPSTTNEKLFF.

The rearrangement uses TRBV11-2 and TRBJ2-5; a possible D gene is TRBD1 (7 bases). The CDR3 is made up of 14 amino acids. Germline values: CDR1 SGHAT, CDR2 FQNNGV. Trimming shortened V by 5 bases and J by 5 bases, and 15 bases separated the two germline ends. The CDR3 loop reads CASSDRRGPETQYF. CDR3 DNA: TGTGCCAGCAGCGACCGGAGGGGGCCGGAGACCCAGTACTTC.

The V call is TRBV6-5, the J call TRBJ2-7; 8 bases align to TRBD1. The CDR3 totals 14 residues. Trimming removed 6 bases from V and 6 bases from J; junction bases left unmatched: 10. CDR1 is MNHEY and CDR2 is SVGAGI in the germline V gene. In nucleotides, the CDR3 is TGTGCCAGCAGAGGACAGGGTAATTTGGCCGAGCAGTACTTC. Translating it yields CASRGQGNLAEQYF.

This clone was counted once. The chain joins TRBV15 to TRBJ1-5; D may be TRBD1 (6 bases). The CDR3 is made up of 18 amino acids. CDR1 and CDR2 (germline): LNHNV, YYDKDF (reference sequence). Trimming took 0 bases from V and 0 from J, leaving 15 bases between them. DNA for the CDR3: TGTGCCACCAGCAGAGATTGGGGGGGCCCAAATAGCAATCAGCCCCAGCATTTT. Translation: CATSRDWGGPNSNQPQHF.

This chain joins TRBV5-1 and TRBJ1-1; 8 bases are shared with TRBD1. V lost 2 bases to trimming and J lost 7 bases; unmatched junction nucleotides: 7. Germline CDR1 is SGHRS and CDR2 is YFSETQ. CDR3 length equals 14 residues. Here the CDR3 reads CASSLTQGVGEAFF. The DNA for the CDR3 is TGCGCCAGCAGCTTAACACAGGGGGTAGGTGAAGCTTTCTTT.

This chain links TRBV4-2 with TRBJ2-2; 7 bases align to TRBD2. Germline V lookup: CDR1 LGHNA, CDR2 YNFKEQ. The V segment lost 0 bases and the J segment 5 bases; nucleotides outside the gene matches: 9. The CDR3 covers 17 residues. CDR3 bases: TGTGCCAGCAGCCAAGATCTTGCCGGACTAGTGACCGGGGAGCTGTTTTTT. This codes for CASSQDLAGLVTGELFF.

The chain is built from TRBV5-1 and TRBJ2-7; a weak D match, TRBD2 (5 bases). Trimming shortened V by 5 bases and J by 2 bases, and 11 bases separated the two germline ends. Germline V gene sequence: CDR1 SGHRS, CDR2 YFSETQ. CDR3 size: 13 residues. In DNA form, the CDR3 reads TGCGCCAGCAGGCCAACTAGTACCTACGAGCAGTACTTC. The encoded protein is CASRPTSTYEQYF.

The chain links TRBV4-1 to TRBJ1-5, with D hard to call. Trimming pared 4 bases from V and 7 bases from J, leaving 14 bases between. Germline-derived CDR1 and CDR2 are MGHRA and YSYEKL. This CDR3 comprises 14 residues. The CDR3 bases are TGCGCCAGCAGCCTACCCGGGGTTGGGCAGCCCCAGCATTTT. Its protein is CASSLPGVGQPQHF.

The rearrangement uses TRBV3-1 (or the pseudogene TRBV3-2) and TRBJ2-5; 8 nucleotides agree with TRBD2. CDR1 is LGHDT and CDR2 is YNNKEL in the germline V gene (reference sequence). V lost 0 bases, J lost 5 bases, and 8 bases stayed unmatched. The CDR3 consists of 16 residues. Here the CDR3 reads CASSQDGTGGPETQYF. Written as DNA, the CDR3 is TGTGCCAGCAGCCAAGATGGGACGGGGGGGCCGGAGACCCAGTACTTC.

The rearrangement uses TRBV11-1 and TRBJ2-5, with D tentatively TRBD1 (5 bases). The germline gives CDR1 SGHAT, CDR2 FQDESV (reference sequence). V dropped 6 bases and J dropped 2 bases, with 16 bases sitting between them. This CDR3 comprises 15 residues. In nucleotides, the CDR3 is TGTGCCAGCAGTAGACAGCTGGGTTTACAAGAGACCCAGTACTTC. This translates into CASSRQLGLQETQYF.

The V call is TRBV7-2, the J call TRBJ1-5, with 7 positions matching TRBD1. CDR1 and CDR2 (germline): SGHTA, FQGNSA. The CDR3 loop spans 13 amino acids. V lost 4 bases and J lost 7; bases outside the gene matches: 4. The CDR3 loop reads CASSSDRVQPQHF. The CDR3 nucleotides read TGTGCCAGCAGCTCAGACAGGGTCCAGCCCCAGCATTTT.

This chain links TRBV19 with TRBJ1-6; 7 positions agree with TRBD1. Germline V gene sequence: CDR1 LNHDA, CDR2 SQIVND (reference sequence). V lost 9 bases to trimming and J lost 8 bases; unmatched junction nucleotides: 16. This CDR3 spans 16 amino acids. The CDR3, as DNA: TGTGCCAGCCGCGACTTCGGGGGCAGGGGGGATTCACCCCTCCACTTT. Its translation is CASRDFGGRGDSPLHF.

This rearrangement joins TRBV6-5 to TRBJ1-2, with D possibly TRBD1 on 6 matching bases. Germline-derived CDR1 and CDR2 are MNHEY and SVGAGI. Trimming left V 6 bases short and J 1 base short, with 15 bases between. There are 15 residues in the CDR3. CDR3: CASRGQGTINYGYTF. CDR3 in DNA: TGTGCCAGCAGGGGCCAGGGGACCATTAACTATGGCTACACCTTC.